The entry that follows covers one T cell receptor beta chain sequence. There is no known antigen for this receptor. No base-level quality is on record; no much larger clone is a single base apart. The meaning of the sample's time point label: cells obtained before transplantation from donor or recipient. CD3+CD4+ and CD3+CD8+ populations were FACS-sorted from unstimulated pre-transplant donor and recipient cells taken from spleen or lymph nodes. The sample comes from a study of graft-versus-host responses after intestinal transplantation listed by TCRdb under 2021. For context, the study as a whole: Recipients received multivisceral, liver-intestinal, or isolated intestinal transplants. Samples from a few later patients were sequenced in-house on an Illumina MiSeq with MiXCR processing rather than by the commercial service. The cohort enrolled under 25 intestinal transplant recipients including one retransplant, and a few patients lacking pretransplant specimens were excluded. A peak of at least 4% donor T cells among recipient peripheral blood mononuclear cells was the definition used for donor T cell macrochimerism. After intestinal transplantation, graft-versus-host and host-versus-graft alloreactive T cell clones in the graft, circulation and bone marrow were tracked using bulk TCR-beta CDR3 sequencing. Every recipient was given anti-thymocyte globulin induction, then maintenance tacrolimus and steroids for around three years. To identify alloreactive clones, pre-transplant mixed lymphocyte reaction products were sequenced and compared with unstimulated pre-transplant donor and recipient T cells.

Libraries were made using the immunoSEQ multiplex PCR assay. For most patients, genomic DNA was isolated using the Qiagen DNeasy Blood and Tissue Kit and was shipped frozen to Adaptive Biotechnologies for TCR sequencing. Adaptive Biotechnologies carried out high-throughput TCR-beta CDR3 sequencing of genomic DNA for most patients. Per the source publication's procedure: TCR sequencing data for some 19 patients were retrieved from Adaptive's ImmunoSEQ software; three other patients were processed with MiXCR and VDJtools. CD4 versus CD8 sorting errors were corrected by removing sequences found in both subsets at a frequency ratio below 5:1. CDR3 nucleotide sequences shared by donor and recipient were removed because the origin of these sequences could not be assigned. Alloreactive clones required at least 2-fold expansion over unstimulated cells and minimum CFSE-low frequency of 0.002% (template counts) or 0.001% (read counts). Clones were considered mappable if detected in sequenced pre-transplant spleen, lymph node, or MLR CFSE-low populations of the donor or recipient. Cumulative frequency of alloreactive clones was calculated as a percentage of all sequences weighted by copy number. TCRdb carries this immuneACCESS record with in-frame sequences only. Its versions omit some clonotypes, under half of them owing to an unresolved V gene in the studies checked, with the rest unexplained. The DNA gave D and trimming, while V, J and clone size come from that table. Present in this sample are about 73,000 clones, almost 90% of which were seen just once. The top ten clones comprise 4% to 5% of the sample.

Cut back by 9 bases and 1 base, the V and J ends lie 16 bases apart. Its CDR3 holds 15 amino acids, cysteine through phenylalanine. This entry keeps only the CDR3 DNA: 45 bases, framed from base 1. For CDR1 and CDR2, the germline V gene lists MDHEN and SYDVKM. What the research found in general, with its limitations: The relatively low number and heterogeneity of intestinal transplant patients limited the conclusions. In the allografts of patients with donor T cell macrochimerism, GvH to HvG T cell clonal ratios were high. GvH clones were detected in recipient bone marrow, and some appeared earlier in ileal mucosa or blood, consistent with an intestinal mucosal origin. Peak levels of circulating GvH clones were associated with declines in HvG clones early after transplant.

The specimen was unstimulated CD8+ T cells sorted from spleen or lymph node cells, collected before transplant. The rearrangement joined TRBV28 to TRBJ2-1, with TRBD2 as a weak D call on 6 bases. The source is a human donor who was the organ donor for an intestinal transplant. At the DNA level, the sequence is TGTGCCAGTTCGGGGGAAGCCAATTCCTACAATGAGCAGTTCTTC. It specifies CASSGEANSYNEQFF.